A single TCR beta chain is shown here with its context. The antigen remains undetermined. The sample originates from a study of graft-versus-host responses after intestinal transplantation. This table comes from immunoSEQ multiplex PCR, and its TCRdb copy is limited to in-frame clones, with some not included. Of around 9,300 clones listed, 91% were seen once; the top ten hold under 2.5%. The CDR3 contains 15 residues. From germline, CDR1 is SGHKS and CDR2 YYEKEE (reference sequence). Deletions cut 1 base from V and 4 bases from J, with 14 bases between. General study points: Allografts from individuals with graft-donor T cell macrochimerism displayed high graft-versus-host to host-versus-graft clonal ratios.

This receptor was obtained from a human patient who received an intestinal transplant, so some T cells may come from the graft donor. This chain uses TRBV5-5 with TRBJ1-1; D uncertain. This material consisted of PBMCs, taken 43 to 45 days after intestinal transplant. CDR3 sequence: CASSLSRTGSTEAFF. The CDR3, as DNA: TGTGCCAGCAGCTTGAGTAGGACGGGGTCCACTGAAGCTTTCTTT.